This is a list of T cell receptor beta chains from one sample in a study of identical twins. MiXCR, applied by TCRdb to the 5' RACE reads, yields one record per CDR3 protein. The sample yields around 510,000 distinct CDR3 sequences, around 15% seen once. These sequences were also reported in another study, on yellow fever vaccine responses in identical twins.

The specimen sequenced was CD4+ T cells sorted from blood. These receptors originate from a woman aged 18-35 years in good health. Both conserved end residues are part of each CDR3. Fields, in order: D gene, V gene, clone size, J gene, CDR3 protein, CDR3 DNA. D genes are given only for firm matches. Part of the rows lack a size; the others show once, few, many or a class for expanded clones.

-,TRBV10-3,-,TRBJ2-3,CAISDAAASTDTQYF,TGTGCCATCAGTGACGCGGCTGCTAGCACAGATACGCAGTATTTT
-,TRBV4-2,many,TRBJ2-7,CASSQDLVSHPSDVYEQYF,TGTGCCAGCAGCCAAGATCTCGTTTCTCACCCGAGTGACGTCTACGAGCAGTACTTC
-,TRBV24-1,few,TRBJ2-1,CASSETNSGYKFF,TGTGCCTCCAGTGAAACTAACTCCGGTTACAAGTTCTTC
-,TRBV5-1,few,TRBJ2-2,CASSFELGDVGELFF,TGCGCCAGCAGCTTTGAACTTGGGGACGTCGGGGAGCTGTTTTTT
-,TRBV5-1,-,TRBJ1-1,CASSTRPPPSTEAFF,TGCGCCAGCAGCACGCGACCGCCACCCTCGACTGAAGCTTTCTTT
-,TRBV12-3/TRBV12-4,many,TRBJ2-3,CASSLIGGTDTQYF,TGTGCCAGCAGTTTAATCGGAGGCACAGATACGCAGTATTTT
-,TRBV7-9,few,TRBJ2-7,CASSLSSVEQYF,TGTGCCAGCAGCTTATCATCGGTCGAGCAGTACTTC
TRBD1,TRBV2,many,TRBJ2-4,CASSPTGTGSEVAKNIQYF,TGTGCCAGCAGTCCCACCGGGACAGGGAGTGAGGTAGCCAAAAACATTCAGTACTTC
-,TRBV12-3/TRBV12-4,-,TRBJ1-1,CASSLGSFRGFTEAFF,TGTGCCAGCAGTTTAGGCTCCTTTAGGGGCTTCACTGAAGCTTTCTTT
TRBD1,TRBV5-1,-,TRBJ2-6,CASSLLGQGSGANVLTF,TGCGCCAGCAGCTTGTTGGGACAGGGATCTGGGGCCAACGTCCTGACTTTC
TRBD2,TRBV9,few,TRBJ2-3,CASSVDGTSGGQDTQYF,TGTGCCAGCAGCGTAGATGGGACTAGCGGGGGTCAGGATACGCAGTATTTT
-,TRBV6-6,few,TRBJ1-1,CASFRGTEAFF,TGTGCCAGCTTCCGGGGTACTGAAGCTTTCTTT